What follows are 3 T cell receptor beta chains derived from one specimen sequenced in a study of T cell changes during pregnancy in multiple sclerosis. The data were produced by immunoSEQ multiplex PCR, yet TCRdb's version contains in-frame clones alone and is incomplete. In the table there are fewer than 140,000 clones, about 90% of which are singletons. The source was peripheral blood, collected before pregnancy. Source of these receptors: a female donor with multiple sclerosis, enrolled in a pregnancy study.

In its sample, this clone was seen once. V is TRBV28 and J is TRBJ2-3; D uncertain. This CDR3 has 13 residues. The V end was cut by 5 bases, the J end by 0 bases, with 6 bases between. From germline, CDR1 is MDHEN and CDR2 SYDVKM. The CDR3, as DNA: TGTGCCAGCAGTAGCCCTAGCACAGATACGCAGTATTTT. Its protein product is CASSSPSTDTQYF.

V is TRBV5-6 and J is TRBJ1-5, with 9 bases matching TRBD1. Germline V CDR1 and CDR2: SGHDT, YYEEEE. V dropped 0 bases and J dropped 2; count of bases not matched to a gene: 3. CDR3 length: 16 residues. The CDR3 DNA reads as TGTGCCAGCAGCTTGGCCGGGACAGGGCGCAATCAGCCCCAGCATTTT. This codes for CASSLAGTGRNQPQHF.

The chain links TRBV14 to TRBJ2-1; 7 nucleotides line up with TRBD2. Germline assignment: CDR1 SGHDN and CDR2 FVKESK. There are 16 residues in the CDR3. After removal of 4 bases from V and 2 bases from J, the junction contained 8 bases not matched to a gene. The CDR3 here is CASSPFREVPYNEQFF. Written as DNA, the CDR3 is TGTGCCAGCAGCCCCTTCCGGGAGGTTCCCTACAATGAGCAGTTCTTC.